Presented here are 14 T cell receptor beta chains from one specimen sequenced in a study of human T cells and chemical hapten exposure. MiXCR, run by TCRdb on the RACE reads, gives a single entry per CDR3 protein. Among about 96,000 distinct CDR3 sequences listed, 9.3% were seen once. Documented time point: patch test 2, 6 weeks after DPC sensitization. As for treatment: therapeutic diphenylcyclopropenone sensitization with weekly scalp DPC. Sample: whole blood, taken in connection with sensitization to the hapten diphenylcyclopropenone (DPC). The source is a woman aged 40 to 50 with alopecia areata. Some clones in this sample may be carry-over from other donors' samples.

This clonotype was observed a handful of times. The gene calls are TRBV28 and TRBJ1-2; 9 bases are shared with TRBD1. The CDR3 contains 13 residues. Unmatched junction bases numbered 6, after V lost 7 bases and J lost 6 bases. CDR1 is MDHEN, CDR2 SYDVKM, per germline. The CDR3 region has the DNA TGTGCCAGCACCCGGGACAGGGCTAATGGCTACACCTTC. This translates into CASTRDRANGYTF.

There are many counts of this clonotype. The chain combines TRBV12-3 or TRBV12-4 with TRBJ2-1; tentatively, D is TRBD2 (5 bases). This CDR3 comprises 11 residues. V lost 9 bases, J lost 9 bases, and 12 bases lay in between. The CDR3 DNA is TGTGCCAGTGGACTGAACAGTGAGCAGTTCTTC. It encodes CASGLNSEQFF.

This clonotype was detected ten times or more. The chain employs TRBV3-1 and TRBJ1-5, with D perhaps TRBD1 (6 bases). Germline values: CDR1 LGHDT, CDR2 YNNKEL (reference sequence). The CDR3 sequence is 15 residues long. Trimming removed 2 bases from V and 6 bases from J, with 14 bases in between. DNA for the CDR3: TGTGCCAGCAGCCAATCACAGGGATTGAGTCAGCCCCAGCATTTT. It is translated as CASSQSQGLSQPQHF.

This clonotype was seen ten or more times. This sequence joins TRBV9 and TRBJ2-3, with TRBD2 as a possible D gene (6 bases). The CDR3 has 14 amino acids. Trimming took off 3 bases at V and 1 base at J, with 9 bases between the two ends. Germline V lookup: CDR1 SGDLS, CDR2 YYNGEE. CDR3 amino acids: CASSGRDRTDTQYF. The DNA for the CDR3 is TGTGCCAGCAGCGGGCGGGACCGCACAGATACGCAGTATTTT.

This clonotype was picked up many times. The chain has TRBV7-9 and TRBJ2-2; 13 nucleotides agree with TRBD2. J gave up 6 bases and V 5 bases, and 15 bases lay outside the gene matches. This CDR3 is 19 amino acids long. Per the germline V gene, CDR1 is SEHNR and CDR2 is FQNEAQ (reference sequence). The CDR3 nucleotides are TGTGCCAGCAGCCAGGCCCATCTCTGGACTAGCGGGAGTTCCGGGGAGCTGTTTTTT. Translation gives CASSQAHLWTSGSSGELFF.

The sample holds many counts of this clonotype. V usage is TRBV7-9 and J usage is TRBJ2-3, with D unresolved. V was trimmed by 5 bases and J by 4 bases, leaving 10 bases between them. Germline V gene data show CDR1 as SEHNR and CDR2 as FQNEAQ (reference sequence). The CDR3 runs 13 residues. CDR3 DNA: TGTGCCAGCAGCCCAGCTGGATCAGATACGCAGTATTTT. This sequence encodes CASSPAGSDTQYF.

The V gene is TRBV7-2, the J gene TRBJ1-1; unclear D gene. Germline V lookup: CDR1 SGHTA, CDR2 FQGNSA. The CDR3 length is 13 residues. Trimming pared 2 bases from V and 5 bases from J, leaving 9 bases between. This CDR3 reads CASSLFFRTEAFF. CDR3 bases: TGTGCCAGCAGCTTATTCTTTAGGACTGAAGCTTTCTTT.

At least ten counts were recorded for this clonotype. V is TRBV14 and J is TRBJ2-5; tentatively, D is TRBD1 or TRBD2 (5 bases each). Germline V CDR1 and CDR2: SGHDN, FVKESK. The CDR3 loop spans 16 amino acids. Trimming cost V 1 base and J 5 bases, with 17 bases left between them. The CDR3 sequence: CASSQARSGPQETQYF. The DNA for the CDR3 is TGTGCCAGCAGCCAAGCTCGTTCGGGGCCTCAGGAGACCCAGTACTTC.

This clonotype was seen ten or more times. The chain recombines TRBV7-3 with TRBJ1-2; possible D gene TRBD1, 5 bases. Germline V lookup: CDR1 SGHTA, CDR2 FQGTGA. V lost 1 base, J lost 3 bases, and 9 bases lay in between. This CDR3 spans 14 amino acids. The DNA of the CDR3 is TGTGCCAGCAGCTTAAATCCGGGGGACTATGGCTACACCTTC. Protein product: CASSLNPGDYGYTF.

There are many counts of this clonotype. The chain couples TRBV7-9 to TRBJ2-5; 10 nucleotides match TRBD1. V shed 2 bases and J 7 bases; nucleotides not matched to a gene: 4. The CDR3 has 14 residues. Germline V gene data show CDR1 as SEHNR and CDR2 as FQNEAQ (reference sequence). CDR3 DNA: TGTGCCAGCAGCTTACGACAGGGGGCTGGGACCCAGTACTTC. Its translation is CASSLRQGAGTQYF.

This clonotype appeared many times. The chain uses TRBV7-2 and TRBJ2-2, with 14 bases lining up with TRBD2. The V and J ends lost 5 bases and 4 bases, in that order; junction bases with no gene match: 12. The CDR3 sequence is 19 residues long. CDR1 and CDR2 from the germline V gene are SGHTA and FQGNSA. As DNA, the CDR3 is TGTGCCAGCAGCCCCAAGACTAGCGGGAGGGCCTTGGGCACCGGGGAGCTGTTTTTT. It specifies CASSPKTSGRALGTGELFF. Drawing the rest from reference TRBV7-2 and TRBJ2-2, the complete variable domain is GAGVSQSPSNKVTEKGKDVELRCDPISGHTALYWYRQSLGQGLEFLIYFQGNSAPDKSGLPSDRFSAERTGGSVSTLTIQRTQQEDSAVYLCASSPKTSGRALGTGELFFGEGSRLTVL.

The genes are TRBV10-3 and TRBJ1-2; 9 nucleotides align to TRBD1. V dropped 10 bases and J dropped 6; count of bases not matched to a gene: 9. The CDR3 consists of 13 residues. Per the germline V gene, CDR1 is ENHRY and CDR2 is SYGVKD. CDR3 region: CATRDREYDGYTF. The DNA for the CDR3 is TGTGCCACCCGGGACAGGGAGTATGATGGCTACACCTTC.

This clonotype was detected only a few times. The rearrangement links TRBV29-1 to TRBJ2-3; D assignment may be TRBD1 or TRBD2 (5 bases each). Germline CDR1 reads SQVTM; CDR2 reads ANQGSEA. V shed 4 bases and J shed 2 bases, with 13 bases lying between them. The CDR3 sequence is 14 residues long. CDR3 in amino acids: CSVGRGEVTDTQYF. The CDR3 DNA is TGCAGCGTTGGACGGGGCGAGGTCACAGATACGCAGTATTTT.

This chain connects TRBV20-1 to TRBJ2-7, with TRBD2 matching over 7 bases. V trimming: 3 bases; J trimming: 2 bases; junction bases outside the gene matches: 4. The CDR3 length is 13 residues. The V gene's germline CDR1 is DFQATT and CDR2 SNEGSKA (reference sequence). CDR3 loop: CSARAGAPYEQYF. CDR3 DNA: TGCAGTGCTAGGGCGGGAGCTCCCTACGAGCAGTACTTC.